These T cell receptor beta chains were read from a single sample in a study of technical replicates of blood from several donors. Assay used: immunoSEQ multiplex PCR; TCRdb lists only in-frame clones, some missing. Seen here are roughly 76,000 clones, about 86% observed once, and the top ten hold around 4.8%. Source material: PBMCs. These receptors originate from a human donor in good health. Some clones in this sample may be carry-over from other donors' samples. The CDR3 runs from the conserved cysteine through the conserved F or W.

v_gene	j_gene	CDR3aa
TRBV2	TRBJ1-5	CASAITGAGNQPQHF
TRBV7-2	TRBJ2-7	CASSVTSGGAEQYF
TRBV7-3	TRBJ1-5	CASSLNRSQHF
TRBV18	TRBJ2-7	CASSTFDRNIYEQYF
TRBV5-1	TRBJ2-3	CASRGGTGGIGDTQYF
TRBV6-5	TRBJ1-4	CASSTTGNHNEKLFF
TRBV6-1	TRBJ2-5	CASWAGPTPPDF
TRBV6-5	TRBJ1-6	CASMGAGGNSPLHF
TRBV7-9	TRBJ2-7	CASSFEEVEQYF
TRBV5-6	TRBJ2-2	CASRLTGANTGELFF
TRBV29-1	TRBJ2-5	CSVELLRRETQYF
TRBV5-6	TRBJ2-5	CASSLRLAGMETQYF
TRBV10-3	TRBJ2-7	CATQRSESSYEQYF
TRBV9	TRBJ1-2	CASSATQGGYTF
TRBV30	TRBJ2-5	CAWSGSGSEETQYF
TRBV7-9	TRBJ1-2	CASSLVGQVNYTF
TRBV6-5	TRBJ2-7	CASSRGRGDEQYF
TRBV5-5	TRBJ2-5	CASSGDRDFQETQYF
TRBV7-2	TRBJ2-1	CASSLVSGVTYNEQFF
TRBV4-1	TRBJ2-2	CASSHPAGQGNTGELFF
TRBV5-4	TRBJ2-7	CASSRGTGGPYEQYF
TRBV9	TRBJ2-4	CASSVATRGGLAKNIQYF
TRBV4-1	TRBJ2-4	CASSQDILTSGSVKNIQYF
TRBV10-3	TRBJ1-6	CAISESGGGDSPLHF
TRBV5-1	TRBJ2-1	CASSFRLRDRDNEQFF
TRBV30	TRBJ1-1	CAWSWGGGTEAFF
TRBV5-1	TRBJ2-1	CASARTSVEGEQFF
TRBV6-4	TRBJ2-2	CASKKTGDTGELFF
TRBV7-9	TRBJ2-5	CASSLLGQVVETQYF
TRBV19	TRBJ2-1	CASGEAGNYNEQFF
TRBV5-4	TRBJ1-2	CASTHPDRSYGYTF
TRBV5-6	TRBJ1-5	CASSLAGGGNQPQHF
TRBV9	TRBJ2-3	CASSVLSTDTQYF
TRBV5-4	TRBJ1-1	CASSDVGTPDEAFF
TRBV7-6	TRBJ1-1	CASSLGRGLNTEAFF
TRBV6-5	TRBJ1-5	CASSKSRDINQPQHF
TRBV19	TRBJ2-7	CASSIQGQKPYEQYF
TRBV25-1	TRBJ2-1	CASSSPQGDSSYNEQFF
TRBV5-1	TRBJ1-1	CASSKAGGYTEAFF
TRBV7-9	TRBJ2-7	CASSSLQAGVDYEQYF
TRBV7-9	TRBJ2-1	CASSQIGLAGGLEIF
TRBV2	TRBJ2-1	CASWRSSSTDEQFF
TRBV19	TRBJ2-1	CASKDRGSYNEQFF
TRBV7-9	TRBJ2-7	CASSFVVLAGVRSSYEQYF
TRBV30	TRBJ1-1	CAWHLGGLTEAFF
TRBV25-1	TRBJ1-2	CASSRSTGDGYTF
TRBV4-2	TRBJ1-6	CASSQVVRDSPLHF
TRBV5-1	TRBJ2-5	CASSLGGGQETQYF
TRBV30	TRBJ1-1	CAWSTLAGGKKAGAFF
TRBV18	TRBJ2-7	CASSSSLAGGPNEQYF
TRBV30	TRBJ1-4	CAWRGPGQFAKLFF
TRBV7-6	TRBJ2-6	CASSAGLSVLTF
TRBV4-3	TRBJ2-3	CASSQEILAADTQYF
TRBV30	TRBJ1-4	CAYGGDNNEKLFF
TRBV11-2	TRBJ2-3	CASRTWGGAADTQYF
TRBV5-1	TRBJ1-2	CASSLDLDYGYTF
TRBV7-2	TRBJ1-6	CASSTQGGNSPLHF
TRBV20-1	TRBJ1-6	CSASAPRTLVF
TRBV7-2	TRBJ2-5	CASSPRPTGLAETQYF
TRBV13	TRBJ2-7	CASSLQRREQYF